Sequencing of this T cell receptor beta chain was carried out in a study of vaccination and CD4 T cells after COVID-19. Documented time point: late sampling 161 to 241 days after vaccination in a few convalescent patients. General observations from the study: Although the median of SARS-CoV-2-reactive clonotypes rose from around 19 to 38, the change was not significant.

Turning to this clonotype: Antigen unknown.

Germline CDR1 reads LNHDA; CDR2 reads SQIVND (reference sequence). V was cut by 3 bases and J by 3 bases, with 7 bases left in between. CDR3 length equals 13 residues. TCRdb processed the PCR reads anew with MiXCR; each CDR3 protein has one entry. The sample shows tens of thousands of distinct CDR3 sequences, about 50% of them seen only once. The chain has TRBV19 and TRBJ2-3; D perhaps matches TRBD1 (5 bases). Material: CD4+ T cells from blood, obtained about 7 months after SARS-CoV-2 vaccination. The receptor was isolated from a human donor who had recovered from COVID-19. The CDR3 reads CASSIQGTDTQYF. DNA of the CDR3: TGTGCCAGTAGTATCCAGGGAACAGATACGCAGTATTTT.